A single sample gave rise to the 22 T cell receptor beta chains below, sequenced in a study of sequential checkpoint blockade in melanoma. Treatment of the sample: randomized to nivolumab then ipilimumab (arm A) or the reverse (arm B). Libraries were prepared by immunoSEQ multiplex PCR; TCRdb keeps only in-frame clonotypes and omits some of them. The sample includes 9,500 to 15,000 clones, 75% to 80% of them seen just once. This sample comprised CD8+ T cells sorted from blood (inferred from file names), obtained from a patient given nivolumab and ipilimumab in sequence. The source of these receptors is a human donor with melanoma.

The chain combines TRBV19 with TRBJ1-3; a possible D gene is TRBD1 (6 bases). Germline V lookup: CDR1 LNHDA, CDR2 SQIVND (reference sequence). The CDR3 has 14 amino acids. V was cut by 7 bases and J by 0 bases, with 10 bases left in between. CDR3 sequence (DNA): TGTGCCAGTAATCCAGGGGTCTCTGGAAACACCATATATTTT. Translating gives CASNPGVSGNTIYF.

The rearrangement links TRBV13 to TRBJ1-5, with a possible D match to TRBD1 (5 bases). CDR1 PRHDT and CDR2 FYEKMQ come from the germline V gene (reference sequence). Trimming cost V 0 bases and J 7 bases, with 7 bases left between them. CDR3 size: 13 residues. The CDR3 here is CASSLGRGQPQHF. CDR3 in DNA: TGTGCCAGCAGCTTAGGTCGGGGGCAGCCCCAGCATTTT.

V and J are TRBV6-1 and TRBJ2-7; no reliable D call. Trimming took 3 bases from V and 0 from J, leaving 9 bases between them. This CDR3 has 14 residues. Germline assignment: CDR1 MNHNS and CDR2 SASEGT. This chain's CDR3 is CASSDEVSSYEQYF. The CDR3 DNA sequence: TGTGCCAGCAGTGATGAGGTGAGCTCCTACGAGCAGTACTTC.

This chain joins TRBV7-9 and TRBJ2-7, with 7 bases fitting TRBD2. V was pared by 5 bases and J by 0 bases, with 1 base of the junction left unmatched. CDR3 length: 13 residues. CDR1 SEHNR and CDR2 FQNEAQ come from the germline V gene (reference sequence). The CDR3 loop is CASSASGSYEQYF. The CDR3 DNA follows: TGTGCCAGCAGCGCTAGCGGCTCCTACGAGCAGTACTTC.

A single count supports this clone. V is TRBV7-9 and J is TRBJ1-5; TRBD1 agrees at 7 bases. The length of the CDR3 is 17 residues. Germline V lookup: CDR1 SEHNR, CDR2 FQNEAQ (reference sequence). V shed 5 bases and J 3 bases; nucleotides not matched to a gene: 13. The CDR3 protein is CASSHDRVGSPNQPQHF. DNA of the CDR3: TGTGCCAGCAGCCATGACAGGGTAGGGAGTCCCAATCAGCCCCAGCATTTT.

This sequence joins TRBV27 and TRBJ2-5; 10 bases fit TRBD2. The tail of the sequence fits TRBJ2-7 better, so the J call may be wrong. Germline assignment: CDR1 MNHEY and CDR2 SMNVEV (reference sequence). CDR3 length: 15 amino acids. The CDR3 reads CASSLSGTSVYEQYF. In DNA form, the CDR3 reads TGTGCCAGCAGTTTGTCCGGGACTAGCGTCTACGAGCAGTACTTC.

The chain carries TRBV27 and TRBJ2-7, with 9 bases fitting TRBD1. CDR1 is MNHEY and CDR2 is SMNVEV in the germline V gene (reference sequence). The CDR3 is 15 residues long. Trimming took 5 bases from V and 3 from J; bases not matched to a gene: 8. CDR3: CASSPWGQGGYEQYF. DNA of the CDR3: TGTGCCAGCAGTCCCTGGGGACAGGGAGGCTACGAGCAGTACTTC.

The V call is TRBV29-1, the J call TRBJ1-4, with D hard to call. Per germline, CDR1 SQVTM and CDR2 ANQGSEA. The CDR3 length is 14 residues. The V end was cut by 2 bases, the J end by 5 bases, with 12 bases between. In DNA, the CDR3 is TGCAGCGTTGAATTCAGGCCTGAAAATGAAAAACTGTTTTTT. Amino acids: CSVEFRPENEKLFF.

The chain is built from TRBV5-6 and TRBJ1-1, with D possibly being TRBD1 (6 bases). The germline V gene has CDR1 SGHDT and CDR2 YYEEEE. This CDR3 contains 14 residues. Trimming left V 5 bases short and J 3 bases short, with 14 bases between. As DNA, the CDR3 is TGTGCCAGCAGACGAGACAGGACCTACACTGAAGCTTTCTTT. Translated, it gives CASRRDRTYTEAFF.

The V gene is TRBV11-3, the J gene TRBJ2-1; D is possibly TRBD1 (5 bases). V was shortened by 5 bases and J by 4 bases, with 9 bases between the two germline ends. The CDR3 runs 13 residues. Germline CDR1 SGHNT, CDR2 YENEEA. Here the CDR3 reads CASSQTGYNEQFF. CDR3 bases: TGTGCCAGCAGCCAAACAGGATACAATGAGCAGTTCTTC.

The chain combines TRBV6-4 with TRBJ2-2, with D possibly being TRBD1 (5 bases). There are 13 residues in the CDR3. The V gene's germline CDR1 is MRHNA and CDR2 SNTAGT. The V gene lost 2 bases and the J gene lost 4 bases, with 5 bases spanning the gap. CDR3 sequence (DNA): TGTGCCAGCAGTGACAGGGGCACCGGGGAGCTGTTTTTT. This gives the protein CASSDRGTGELFF.

The chain carries TRBV27 and TRBJ2-1, with 8 bases lining up with TRBD1. J was trimmed by 7 bases and V by 3 bases; bases with no gene match: 5. CDR3 size: 14 residues. CDR1 is MNHEY and CDR2 is SMNVEV in the germline V gene (reference sequence). CDR3 region: CASSLDRDWNEQFF. CDR3 in DNA: TGTGCCAGCAGTTTGGACAGGGATTGGAATGAGCAGTTCTTC.

This clone came up a few times. The chain couples TRBV6-4 to TRBJ2-3; the match to TRBD2 covers 13 bases. Per germline, CDR1 MRHNA and CDR2 SNTAGT. Trimming removed 6 bases from V and 3 bases from J; junction bases left unmatched: 3. This CDR3 is built from 15 residues. Written as DNA, the CDR3 is TGTGCCAGCAGCTCGACTAGCGGGGGGACAGATACGCAGTATTTT. Protein: CASSSTSGGTDTQYF.

This clone was found a few times. V gene TRBV9 combines with J gene TRBJ2-1; 14 positions match TRBD2. The CDR3 loop spans 17 amino acids. Germline V gives CDR1 SGDLS, CDR2 YYNGEE. Unmatched junction bases numbered 8, after V lost 0 bases and J lost 9 bases. This CDR3 reads CASSVDPGLAGEGEQFF. The CDR3 DNA reads as TGTGCCAGCAGCGTAGATCCGGGACTAGCGGGAGAGGGTGAGCAGTTCTTC. The complete variable domain, with remaining parts taken from reference TRBV9 and TRBJ2-1, reads DSGVTQTPKHLITATGQRVTLRCSPRSGDLSVYWYQQSLDQGLQFLIQYYNGEERAKGNILERFSAQQFPDLHSELNLSSLELGDSALYFCASSVDPGLAGEGEQFFGPGTRLTVL.

This chain uses TRBV7-9 with TRBJ1-1; D is ambiguous. Deletions cut 0 bases from V and 5 bases from J, with 10 bases between. Germline CDR1 SEHNR, CDR2 FQNEAQ (reference sequence). The CDR3 is 14 residues long. As DNA, the CDR3 is TGTGCCAGCAGCTTAGCCCCGGTGGTGACTGAAGCTTTCTTT. This gives the protein CASSLAPVVTEAFF.

The chain has TRBV6-4 and TRBJ2-1; D remains ambiguous. V was pared by 0 bases and J by 2 bases, with 8 bases between. The germline V gene has CDR1 MRHNA and CDR2 SNTAGT. The CDR3 extends over 15 amino acids. The CDR3 sequence: CASSDSAVTYNEQFF. CDR3 in DNA: TGTGCCAGCAGTGACTCCGCGGTTACCTACAATGAGCAGTTCTTC.

The V and J genes are TRBV7-3 and TRBJ2-3; possible D gene TRBD2, 5 bases. This CDR3 has 16 amino acids. The germline V and J ends were trimmed by 5 bases and 0 bases, with 15 bases remaining between them. Germline V gives CDR1 SGHTA, CDR2 FQGTGA. The CDR3 DNA is TGTGCCAGCAGCCTACCGACTATCCTTAGCACAGATACGCAGTATTTT. It is translated as CASSLPTILSTDTQYF.

The V call is TRBV19, the J call TRBJ1-3, with D perhaps TRBD1 (5 bases). V shed 1 base and J shed 2 bases, with 9 bases lying between them. The CDR3 consists of 15 residues. Germline CDR1 LNHDA, CDR2 SQIVND (reference sequence). The CDR3 sequence is CASSIVGGTGNTIYF. The CDR3 nucleotides are TGTGCCAGTAGTATAGTGGGGGGGACTGGAAACACCATATATTTT.

This chain uses TRBV5-1 with TRBJ2-1; TRBD2 matches at 8 bases. J gave up 10 bases and V 0 bases, and 9 bases lay outside the gene matches. CDR1 SGHRS and CDR2 YFSETQ come from the germline V gene. This CDR3 has 15 residues. The CDR3 nucleotides are TGCGCCAGCAGCTTGGGTCCGGGAGGGCCCGTAGAGCAGTTCTTC. Protein sequence: CASSLGPGGPVEQFF.

This chain uses TRBV5-6 with TRBJ2-5, with 7 nucleotides matching TRBD1. From germline, CDR1 is SGHDT and CDR2 YYEEEE. The CDR3 runs 15 residues. The V and J ends lost 4 bases and 1 base, in that order; junction bases with no gene match: 7. The CDR3 is CASSPETGLQETQYF. DNA of the CDR3: TGTGCCAGCAGCCCGGAGACAGGGCTCCAAGAGACCCAGTACTTC.

V gene TRBV15 combines with J gene TRBJ1-5; D not certain. The CDR3 has 13 residues. Germline V gives CDR1 LNHNV, CDR2 YYDKDF (reference sequence). Trimming cost V 2 bases and J 11 bases, with 13 bases left between them. Written as DNA, the CDR3 is TGTGCCACCAGCAGAAACGCCCAGTGGTCCCAGCATTTT. Its protein is CATSRNAQWSQHF.

V and J are TRBV19 and TRBJ1-1; no clear D gene. V was cut by 1 base and J by 0 bases, with 9 bases left in between. Germline V lookup: CDR1 LNHDA, CDR2 SQIVND (reference sequence). The length of the CDR3 is 15 residues. CDR3 sequence reads: CASSIGAGLNTEAFF. CDR3 sequence (DNA): TGTGCCAGTAGTATAGGGGCAGGTTTGAACACTGAAGCTTTCTTT.